These T cell receptor beta chains were read from a single sample in a study of metastatic and nonmetastatic thyroid tumors. With MiXCR, TCRdb called clones anew from the PCR reads. The table lists 23,000 or so clones, roughly 28% of them singletons. The sample comprised tumor tissue. The receptors come from a male donor with papillary thyroid cancer or a benign thyroid nodule (not recorded which). Some clones in this sample may be carry-over from other donors' samples. CDR3s include the opening cysteine and the closing phenylalanine or tryptophan. The order of the fields is V gene, CDR3 length, J gene, CDR3 protein.

TRBV4-2	16	TRBJ2-3	CASSQGPPGGADTQYF
TRBV12-3/TRBV12-4	12	TRBJ2-5	CASSHVQETQYF
TRBV20-1	17	TRBJ2-7	CSARKNRGLAGWGEQYF
TRBV24-1	11	TRBJ2-2	CATSDFGELFF
TRBV30	13	TRBJ1-5	CAWGGTTGQPQHF
TRBV12-3/TRBV12-4	14	TRBJ2-1	CASNSPTVGNEQFF
TRBV5-1	14	TRBJ1-5	CASSLGVGNQPQHF
TRBV9	11	TRBJ2-3	CASRCTDTQYF
TRBV11-2	15	TRBJ2-1	CASSFTGDGNNEQFF
TRBV12-3/TRBV12-4	18	TRBJ2-5	CASSFFLGIEILEETQYF
TRBV5-8	14	TRBJ2-7	CASSLATQQVLAYF
TRBV20-1	12	TRBJ2-1	CSATRLAHEQFF
TRBV5-1	14	TRBJ1-1	CASSLTTENTEAFF
TRBV7-6	15	TRBJ1-1	CASSFSVGQDTEAFF
TRBV25-1	12	TRBJ2-7	CASSQGWGEQYF
TRBV20-1	14	TRBJ2-7	CSARGRENPYEQYF
TRBV18	15	TRBJ2-2	CASSPGLQNTGELFF
TRBV19	14	TRBJ1-1	CASSMGTGATEAFF